These 13 T cell receptor beta chains share one sample of origin, sequenced in a study of control samples from healthy donors and cancer patients. Measured with immunoSEQ multiplex PCR; TCRdb has only the in-frame clones, and not every one. Among roughly 120,000 clones listed, 90% were seen once. The sample comprised blood. Receptors were obtained from a human donor in good health. The donor label of this sample is uncertain.

V is TRBV19 and J is TRBJ1-6; D possibly corresponds to TRBD1 (5 bases). The CDR3 totals 15 residues. CDR1 and CDR2 (germline): LNHDA, SQIVND (reference sequence). V was clipped by 3 bases and J by 6 bases, with 12 bases between them. Here the CDR3 reads CASSIRDPVNSPLHF. CDR3 nucleotides: TGTGCCAGTAGTATCAGGGACCCGGTTAATTCACCCCTCCACTTT. Together with reference TRBV19 and TRBJ1-6, the CDR3 gives the full variable domain: DGGITQSPKYLFRKEGQNVTLSCEQNLNHDAMYWYRQDPGQGLRLIYYSQIVNDFQKGDIAEGYSVSREKKESFPLTVTSAQKNPTAFYLCASSIRDPVNSPLHFGNGTRLTVT.

This clone was recorded only once. The chain combines TRBV19 with TRBJ2-7; 7 positions match TRBD1. Germline CDR1 and CDR2: LNHDA and SQIVND (reference sequence). The CDR3 consists of 15 residues. The V gene end was trimmed by 4 bases and the J gene end by 3 bases; junction bases not matched to a gene: 9. The DNA for the CDR3 is TGTGCCAGTAGTAAGGGGGACAGTCGGTACTACGAGCAGTACTTC. It translates to CASSKGDSRYYEQYF.

This chain uses TRBV3-1 (or the pseudogene TRBV3-2) with TRBJ2-5; 9 nucleotides align to TRBD2. V gave up 0 bases and J gave up 1 base; unmatched junction bases: 6. The germline V gene has CDR1 LGHDT and CDR2 YNNKEL (reference sequence). The CDR3 has 17 residues. Here the CDR3 reads CASSQDVSSGIQETQYF. In DNA, the CDR3 is TGTGCCAGCAGCCAAGATGTGTCTAGCGGGATCCAAGAGACCCAGTACTTC.

CDR3 region: CASKTSRRGTTEKLFF. Written as DNA, the CDR3 is TGTGCCAGCAAAACATCGAGGAGAGGCACGACTGAAAAACTGTTTTTT. The chain is built from TRBV2 and TRBJ1-4, with D uncertain. The CDR3 consists of 16 residues. Germline values: CDR1 SNHLY, CDR2 FYNNEI. V was trimmed by 7 bases and J by 7 bases, leaving 22 bases between them.

The chain carries TRBV5-6 and TRBJ1-2; 9 positions match TRBD1. From germline, CDR1 is SGHDT and CDR2 YYEEEE. CDR3 length equals 17 residues. Trimming removed 3 bases from V and 3 bases from J; junction bases left unmatched: 12. The CDR3 DNA reads as TGTGCCAGCAGCTACCGGGACAGGGTCCCTATGGACTATGGCTACACCTTC. This sequence encodes CASSYRDRVPMDYGYTF.

V usage is TRBV7-9 and J usage is TRBJ2-7; unclear D gene. Between the trimmed V and J ends, which lost 5 bases and 4 bases, there was a span of 6 bases. The CDR3 is 11 residues long. Per the germline V gene, CDR1 is SEHNR and CDR2 is FQNEAQ (reference sequence). The CDR3 region has the DNA TGTGCCAGCAGCGTAGAATACGAGCAGTACTTC. This translates into CASSVEYEQYF.

Only one count was recorded for this clone. This chain uses TRBV11-1 with TRBJ1-6; perhaps TRBD1 as D (6 bases). This CDR3 has 14 residues. The ends were cut back, 0 bases at V and 7 bases at J, with 7 bases in the middle. Germline loops: CDR1 SGHAT, CDR2 FQDESV (reference sequence). CDR3 nucleotide sequence: TGTGCCAGCAGCTTAGCAGACAGGAATTCACCCCTCCACTTT. Translated, it gives CASSLADRNSPLHF.

This chain connects TRBV28 to TRBJ1-5; 7 bases are a match to TRBD1. V lost 5 bases, J lost 4 bases, and 14 bases stayed unmatched. Germline V CDR1 and CDR2: MDHEN, SYDVKM. This CDR3 is built from 17 residues. This chain's CDR3 is CASSPHRGQPKNQPQHF. The CDR3 DNA reads as TGTGCCAGCAGTCCTCACCGGGGACAGCCGAAAAATCAGCCCCAGCATTTT. The full variable domain, completed using reference TRBV28 and TRBJ1-5, is DVKVTQSSRYLVKRTGEKVFLECVQDMDHENMFWYRQDPGLGLRLIYFSYDVKMKEKGDIPEGYSVSREKKERFSLILESASTNQTSMYLCASSPHRGQPKNQPQHFGDGTRLSIL.

Only one count was recorded for this clone. The J gene is TRBJ1-6, the V gene TRBV5-1; TRBD1 is a possible D gene (5 bases). Per the germline V gene, CDR1 is SGHRS and CDR2 is YFSETQ. The V end was cut by 4 bases, the J end by 7 bases, with 18 bases between. The CDR3 covers 16 residues. In nucleotides, the CDR3 is TGCGCCAGCAGCGGGGGACCGACCTTGGCCAATTCACCCCTCCACTTT. Protein product: CASSGGPTLANSPLHF.

This chain connects TRBV13 to TRBJ1-3; 8 bases agree with TRBD1. Germline V lookup: CDR1 PRHDT, CDR2 FYEKMQ (reference sequence). Trimming removed 8 bases from V and 0 bases from J; junction bases left unmatched: 9. The CDR3 extends over 16 amino acids. The CDR3 coding sequence is TGTGCCAGCCAAGGGGGACAGGCCTACTCTGGAAACACCATATATTTT. The encoded protein is CASQGGQAYSGNTIYF.

CDR3 region: CASSLQASGENEQFF. Written as DNA, the CDR3 is TGTGCCAGCAGCTTACAGGCTAGCGGGGAGAATGAGCAGTTCTTC. The chain links TRBV7-3 to TRBJ2-1, with 9 bases identical to TRBD2. There are 15 residues in the CDR3. Germline CDR1 is SGHTA and CDR2 is FQGTGA. V was clipped by 2 bases and J by 7 bases; unmatched bases: 6.

The V and J genes are TRBV7-9 and TRBJ1-2; D not resolved. CDR1 is SEHNR and CDR2 is FQNEAQ in the germline V gene (reference sequence). The CDR3 covers 16 residues. With 4 bases removed from V and 8 bases from J, the gap between germline ends came to 23 bases. The CDR3 coding sequence is TGTGCCAGCAGCTGGGGAGTGGCGGGAGTGTCTGGGGGCTACACCTTC. Residues: CASSWGVAGVSGGYTF. The entire variable domain, with the rest obtained from reference TRBV7-9 and TRBJ1-2, is as follows: DTGVSQNPRHKITKRGQNVTFRCDPISEHNRLYWYRQTLGQGPEFLTYFQNEAQLEKSRLLSDRFSAERPKGSFSTLEIQRTEQGDSAMYLCASSWGVAGVSGGYTFGSGTRLTVV.

The CDR3 bases are TGTGCCAGTAGCCTATCCCGAGGGACAGATACGCAGTATTTT. This translates into CASSLSRGTDTQYF. The rearrangement uses TRBV19 and TRBJ2-3; maybe TRBD2 (5 bases). Deletions cut 6 bases from V and 3 bases from J, with 13 bases between. Germline loops: CDR1 LNHDA, CDR2 SQIVND (reference sequence). The CDR3 loop spans 14 amino acids.